This TCR beta chain comes out of a study of CD8 T cells in Susac syndrome. Study context: Susac syndrome patients were untreated, on corticosteroids with some adding intravenous immunoglobulin, or on intravenous immunoglobulin only.

Study-level points and caveats: When the CD4+ T cell repertoires of patients with Susac syndrome were examined, they did not show any clonal expansion. In its TCR sequencing and HLA analysis, the study acknowledged that the number of individuals was relatively small.

The CDR3 covers 14 residues. The V end lost 6 bases, the J end lost 5 bases, and 16 bases lay between the germline ends. CDR1 and CDR2 from the germline V gene are SNHLY and FYNNEI. Reverse transcription used 0.5 to 1 ug RNA and random hexamers. An immunoSEQ multiplex PCR amplified TCR beta CDR3 over 54 Vbeta and 13 Jbeta. TCRdb analysed the immunoSEQ multiplex PCR reads with MiXCR anew, one entry per CDR3 protein. The sample lists 150,000 to 200,000 distinct CDR3 sequences, 90% to 95% occurring once. As regards this clonotype: Its antigen is currently unknown.

The sample comprised CD4+ T cells from PBMCs. The receptor's source is a human donor with Susac syndrome. This chain connects TRBV2 to TRBJ2-5; D might be TRBD2 (5 bases). This CDR3 reads CASSNGLSSETQYF. The DNA for the CDR3 is TGTGCCAGCAGCAACGGACTCTCATCCGAGACCCAGTACTTC. Drawing the rest from reference TRBV2 and TRBJ2-5, the complete variable domain is EPEVTQTPSHQVTQMGQEVILRCVPISNHLYFYWYRQILGQKVEFLVSFYNNEISEKSEIFDDQFSVERPDGSNFTLKIRSTKLEDSAMYFCASSNGLSSETQYFGPGTRLLVL.